This T cell receptor (beta chain) was identified during a study of lymphopenia after photon versus proton radiotherapy. The assay was immunoSEQ multiplex PCR, and TCRdb's table has in-frame clones only and misses some. The table shows over 50,000 clones, with approximately 86% occurring only once. Study-level results: Under photons, naive T cells and diversity fell while effector/memory populations rose. Post-nadir diversity loss with photons came from oligoclonal expansion, particularly CD8+ Temra cells. Better survival with proton therapy was suggested as possible, not demonstrated.

Concerning this clone itself: The antigen is unknown.

CDR3 length equals 12 residues. V was shortened by 4 bases and J by 4 bases, with 7 bases between the two germline ends. Looked up from germline, CDR1 is SGHVS and CDR2 is FQNEAQ. J is TRBJ1-2 and V is TRBV7-8, with no clear D. Sequenced here: peripheral blood, sampled from a patient treated with photon-based radiotherapy. This sequence was found in a man aged 35-49 years with gastric cancer. Here the CDR3 reads CASSSDGYGYTF. CDR3 nucleotide sequence: TGTGCCAGCAGCTCGGACGGCTATGGCTACACCTTC. The whole variable domain, filled in from reference TRBV7-8 and TRBJ1-2, reads GAGVSQSPRYKVAKRGQDVALRCDPISGHVSLFWYQQALGQGPEFLTYFQNEAQLDKSGLPSDRFFAERPEGSVSTLKIQRTQQEDSAVYLCASSSDGYGYTFGSGTRLTVV.